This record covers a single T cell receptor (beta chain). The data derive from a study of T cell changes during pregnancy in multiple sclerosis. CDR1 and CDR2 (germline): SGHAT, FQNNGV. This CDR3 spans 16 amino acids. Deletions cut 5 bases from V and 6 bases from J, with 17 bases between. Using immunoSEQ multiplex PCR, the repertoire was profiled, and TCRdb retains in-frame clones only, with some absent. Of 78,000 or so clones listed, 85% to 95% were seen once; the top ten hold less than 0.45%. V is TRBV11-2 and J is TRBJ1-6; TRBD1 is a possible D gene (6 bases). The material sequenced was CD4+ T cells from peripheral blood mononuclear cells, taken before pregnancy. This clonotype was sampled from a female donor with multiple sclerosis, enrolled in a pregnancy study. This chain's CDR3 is CASSPGALRRNSPLHF. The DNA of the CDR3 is TGTGCCAGCAGCCCAGGGGCTTTGCGGCGTAATTCACCCCTCCACTTT. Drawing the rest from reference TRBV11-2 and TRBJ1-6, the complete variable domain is EAGVAQSPRYKIIEKRQSVAFWCNPISGHATLYWYQQILGQGPKLLIQFQNNGVVDDSQLPKDRFSAERLKGVDSTLKIQPAKLEDSAVYLCASSPGALRRNSPLHFGNGTRLTVT.